This section outlines one T cell receptor beta chain sequence together with its context. What it recognizes is unknown. The sample comes from a study of Ad26.COV2.S vaccination and SARS-CoV-2 variants. Study overall: Intramuscular Ad26.COV2.S doses were given once or twice, 56 days apart. Notes on the study in general: The breadth of spike-specific CD8+ and CD4+ T cell responses after vaccination was reportedly substantial. Placebo recipients showed lower spike-specific TCR breadth than vaccinees. Vaccine recipients and placebo recipients showed similar non-spike TCR breadth.

The data were produced by immunoSEQ multiplex PCR, yet TCRdb's version contains in-frame clones alone and is incomplete. This table holds roughly 380,000 clones, roughly 88% found once. The treatment was: around 19 received Ad26.COV2.S at low or high dose, single or two shots; about 5 received placebo; per-sample allocation not given. Day 63 after the first vaccine or placebo injection was the time point for sampling. The CDR3 is 15 residues long. V was pared by 6 bases and J by 5 bases, with 6 bases of the junction left unmatched. CDR1 MNHNY and CDR2 SVGAGI come from the germline V gene (reference sequence).

The receptor's source is a person between 18 and 60 years old who received the Ad26.COV2.S COVID-19 vaccine or a placebo. The chain links TRBV6-6 to TRBJ2-1; 11 bases agree with TRBD1. The starting material was peripheral blood, obtained in a trial of Ad26.COV2.S vaccine versus placebo. In nucleotides, the CDR3 is TGTGCCAGCAGCAGGGACAGGGGGTCGAACAATGAGCAGTTCTTC. This translates into CASSRDRGSNNEQFF.